The 29 T cell receptor beta chains below come from one sample, sequenced in a study of T cell changes during pregnancy in multiple sclerosis. Assay used: immunoSEQ multiplex PCR; TCRdb lists only in-frame clones, some missing. The sample holds fewer than 70,000 clones, approximately 94% seen once. Specimen: CD8+ T cells from peripheral blood mononuclear cells, collected in the third trimester of pregnancy. The receptors shown here come from a female donor with multiple sclerosis, enrolled in a pregnancy study.

This clone occurred a few times. CDR3 DNA sequence: TGTGCCAGCAGCTTTTGGGGAGTCACTGAAGCTTTCTTT. It encodes CASSFWGVTEAFF. The chain uses TRBV5-4 and TRBJ1-1; D is unresolved. Germline CDR1 SGHNT, CDR2 YYREEE (reference sequence). The CDR3 extends over 13 amino acids. V lost 2 bases and J 4 bases, leaving 9 bases between the germline ends.

The J gene is TRBJ2-7, the V gene TRBV6-1; TRBD1 agrees at 7 bases. V trimming: 4 bases; J trimming: 2 bases; junction bases outside the gene matches: 5. Germline values: CDR1 MNHNS, CDR2 SASEGT. There are 14 residues in the CDR3. The CDR3 nucleotides read TGTGCCAGCAGTGTCGGACAGGTCCCCTACGAGCAGTACTTC. Protein sequence: CASSVGQVPYEQYF.

The rearrangement joins TRBV7-9 to TRBJ1-2; a possible D gene is TRBD1 (5 bases). V was trimmed by 4 bases and J by 8 bases, leaving 20 bases between them. This CDR3 is built from 15 residues. Germline-derived CDR1 and CDR2 are SEHNR and FQNEAQ (reference sequence). The CDR3 region has the DNA TGTGCCAGCAGCTCGGACGGAGGGCCAGGGTGGGGCTACACCTTC. Translated, it gives CASSSDGGPGWGYTF.

This clone appeared a single time. This sequence joins TRBV19 and TRBJ2-7; 14 bases map to TRBD2. CDR3 length: 16 amino acids. CDR1 and CDR2 from the germline V gene are LNHDA and SQIVND (reference sequence). V dropped 6 bases and J dropped 5; count of bases not matched to a gene: 9. This CDR3 reads CASRVAGTSGSHEQYF. Written as DNA, the CDR3 is TGTGCCAGTAGGGTTGCCGGGACTAGCGGGAGCCACGAGCAGTACTTC.

This clone was picked up one time. This chain links TRBV6-5 with TRBJ2-5, with TRBD2 matching 8 bases. Per the germline V gene, CDR1 is MNHEY and CDR2 is SVGAGI. J gave up 4 bases and V 6 bases, and 7 bases lay outside the gene matches. CDR3 length: 14 residues. The CDR3 reads CASSDRRGGETQYF. The CDR3 coding sequence is TGTGCCAGCAGCGACCGACGGGGGGGAGAGACCCAGTACTTC.

The V gene is TRBV9, the J gene TRBJ2-7; a weak D match, TRBD2 (6 bases). There are 12 residues in the CDR3. CDR1 SGDLS and CDR2 YYNGEE come from the germline V gene. Trimming stripped 1 base from V and 7 bases from J, with 9 bases between. The CDR3 DNA follows: TGTGCCAGCAGCGTAATTGGAGGGGAGCAGTACTTC. Translated, it gives CASSVIGGEQYF.

The J gene is TRBJ1-2, the V gene TRBV30, with D hard to call. V was cut by 1 base and J by 3 bases, with 15 bases left in between. CDR3 length equals 15 residues. Germline CDR1 is GTSNPN and CDR2 is SVGIG (reference sequence). The CDR3 loop reads CAWSDMSEVDYGYTF. The CDR3 DNA reads TGTGCCTGGAGTGATATGAGCGAGGTAGACTATGGCTACACCTTC.

V gene TRBV5-1 combines with J gene TRBJ2-1; TRBD2 aligns across 11 bases. The CDR3 has 17 amino acids. Germline V gene lookup returns CDR1 SGHRS and CDR2 YFSETQ. The junction had 10 bases not matched to a gene; V was cut back by 0 bases and J by 8 bases. The CDR3 DNA reads TGCGCCAGCAGCTTGGGAACTAGCGGGAGTCCTACGGATGAGCAGTTCTTC. Translation: CASSLGTSGSPTDEQFF.

The chain uses TRBV10-1 and TRBJ2-3; 10 bases align to TRBD2. V lost 6 bases and J lost 2; bases outside the gene matches: 2. This CDR3 has 14 amino acids. CDR1 WNHNN and CDR2 SYGVQD come from the germline V gene (reference sequence). CDR3 region: CASRGTSVTDTQYF. The CDR3 DNA is TGCGCCAGCAGAGGGACTAGCGTCACAGATACGCAGTATTTT.

The chain links TRBV28 to TRBJ1-5; D call uncertain. Germline-derived CDR1 and CDR2 are MDHEN and SYDVKM. The CDR3 covers 16 residues. V lost 1 base and J lost 0, with 10 bases in between. Here the CDR3 reads CASSLYRANSNQPQHF. The CDR3, as DNA: TGTGCCAGCAGTTTATACAGAGCCAATAGCAATCAGCCCCAGCATTTT.

The V and J genes are TRBV4-1 and TRBJ2-7, with 9 positions matching TRBD2. The CDR3 loop spans 15 amino acids. V shed 4 bases and J 2 bases; nucleotides not matched to a gene: 6. Germline CDR1 is MGHRA and CDR2 is YSYEKL. The CDR3 DNA follows: TGCGCCAGCAGCCTTCTAGCTAGCGGGACCTACGAGCAGTACTTC. Its translation is CASSLLASGTYEQYF.

The chain has TRBV2 and TRBJ2-1; 14 bases are shared with TRBD2. The CDR3 contains 17 residues. V lost 2 bases and J lost 7; bases outside the gene matches: 7. In germline, CDR1 is SNHLY, CDR2 FYNNEI. CDR3 amino acids: CASSETPGTSGSNEQFF. DNA for the CDR3: TGTGCCAGCAGTGAAACCCCCGGGACTAGCGGGAGTAATGAGCAGTTCTTC.

V and J are TRBV28 and TRBJ2-2, with TRBD2 matching over 9 bases. Germline V CDR1 and CDR2: MDHEN, SYDVKM. V dropped 6 bases and J dropped 4; count of bases not matched to a gene: 12. The CDR3 covers 17 residues. CDR3 coding DNA: TGTGCCAGCAGCCTTCAGACTAGCGGTTGGGTCACCGGGGAGCTGTTTTTT. It is translated as CASSLQTSGWVTGELFF.

V usage is TRBV9 and J usage is TRBJ2-3, with a weak D call TRBD2 (5 bases). Trimming pared 4 bases from V and 0 bases from J, leaving 12 bases between. CDR1 and CDR2 (germline): SGDLS, YYNGEE. The CDR3 consists of 15 residues. The CDR3 DNA sequence: TGTGCCAGCAGCTATGGAAGGGAGAGCACAGATACGCAGTATTTT. Amino acids: CASSYGRESTDTQYF.

The chain is built from TRBV29-1 and TRBJ2-7, with D perhaps matching TRBD2 (5 bases). The CDR3 runs 13 residues. The V and J ends lost 4 bases and 2 bases respectively, with 12 bases between them. Germline CDR1 is SQVTM and CDR2 is ANQGSEA. CDR3 DNA sequence: TGCAGCGTTGCTCTAGGGAGCCCCTACGAGCAGTACTTC. Translation: CSVALGSPYEQYF.

This clone was recorded once. This rearrangement joins TRBV4-1 to TRBJ2-1; TRBD2 agrees at 10 bases. The CDR3 has 16 amino acids. Germline values: CDR1 MGHRA, CDR2 YSYEKL. The V segment lost 3 bases and the J segment 10 bases; nucleotides outside the gene matches: 12. CDR3 region: CASSQESLAGAWEQFF. The CDR3 nucleotides are TGCGCCAGCAGCCAGGAGAGCCTAGCGGGAGCCTGGGAGCAGTTCTTC.

This sequence joins TRBV13 and TRBJ2-5, with 10 bases aligning to TRBD2. The trim removed 2 bases at V and 4 bases at J, leaving 10 bases unmatched. The CDR3 extends over 17 amino acids. Germline CDR1 reads PRHDT; CDR2 reads FYEKMQ (reference sequence). As DNA, the CDR3 is TGTGCCAGCAGCTTATTTCTAGCGGGAGAAGTGGCAGAGACCCAGTACTTC. Its translation: CASSLFLAGEVAETQYF.

This sequence joins TRBV6-5 and TRBJ1-2, with D possibly TRBD1 on 5 matching bases. Germline loops: CDR1 MNHEY, CDR2 SVGAGI. Trimming pared 5 bases from V and 3 bases from J, leaving 13 bases between. The CDR3 sequence is 14 residues long. For the CDR3, the DNA is TGTGCCAGCAGTCTCCGGGTCAGGGACTATGGCTACACCTTC. This gives the protein CASSLRVRDYGYTF.

The genes are TRBV6-5 and TRBJ2-7; TRBD2 might be the D (6 bases). The ends were cut back, 4 bases at V and 5 bases at J, with 15 bases in the middle. This CDR3 has 14 residues. Germline CDR1 and CDR2: MNHEY and SVGAGI. The DNA of the CDR3 is TGTGCCAGCAGTTTTGGGACGGGACTCAACGAGCAGTACTTC. It translates to CASSFGTGLNEQYF.

V is TRBV6-6 and J is TRBJ2-1; D might be TRBD2 (6 bases). V was shortened by 2 bases and J by 8 bases, with 13 bases between the two germline ends. The CDR3 contains 14 residues. The V gene's germline CDR1 is MNHNY and CDR2 SVGAGI (reference sequence). CDR3 sequence: CASSYEGWGDEQFF. As DNA, the CDR3 is TGTGCCAGCAGTTACGAGGGTTGGGGGGATGAGCAGTTCTTC.

Notes on this clone: At one end the junction does not follow the germline gene, possibly because of a read error. The rearrangement uses TRBV7-7 and TRBJ2-5; 10 nucleotides line up with TRBD1. The CDR3 is 17 amino acids. In germline, CDR1 is SSHAT, CDR2 FNYEAQ (reference sequence). CDR3 in DNA: TGTGCTAGCAGTCCGGGACAGGGGACCCTCTTTCAAGAGACCCAGTACTTC. This gives the protein CASSPGQGTLFQETQYF.

The rearrangement joins TRBV11-1 to TRBJ2-2; a weak D match, TRBD2 (6 bases). The CDR3 runs to 12 residues. The germline CDR1 and CDR2 sequences are SGHAT and FQDESV (reference sequence). Deletions cut 5 bases from V and 7 bases from J, with 8 bases between. This CDR3 is CASSRLGGELFF. CDR3 coding DNA: TGTGCCAGCAGCCGACTAGGCGGGGAGCTGTTTTTT.

This rearrangement joins TRBV13 to TRBJ2-3, with D unresolved. The CDR3 has 15 residues. The germline V gene has CDR1 PRHDT and CDR2 FYEKMQ (reference sequence). Trimming pared 5 bases from V and 5 bases from J, leaving 17 bases between. The CDR3 loop is CASSQTSPLVDTQYF. The DNA of the CDR3 is TGTGCCAGCAGCCAGACTTCGCCCTTGGTAGATACGCAGTATTTT.

V and J are TRBV14 and TRBJ2-1; D is possibly TRBD1 (5 bases). Trimming pared 1 base from V and 7 bases from J, leaving 11 bases between. The CDR3 consists of 14 residues. Germline CDR1 SGHDN, CDR2 FVKESK. CDR3 DNA: TGTGCCAGCAGCCAAGTAGGGGAAGGGAATGAGCAGTTCTTC. Translation gives CASSQVGEGNEQFF.

This chain links TRBV7-9 with TRBJ1-3; the D is unclear. CDR1 and CDR2 (germline): SEHNR, FQNEAQ (reference sequence). V lost 4 bases and J 1 base, leaving 8 bases between the germline ends. The CDR3 totals 14 residues. The CDR3 protein is CASSYGSSGNTIYF. As DNA, the CDR3 is TGTGCCAGCAGCTACGGGAGTTCTGGAAACACCATATATTTT. Drawing the rest from reference TRBV7-9 and TRBJ1-3, the complete variable domain is DTGVSQNPRHKITKRGQNVTFRCDPISEHNRLYWYRQTLGQGPEFLTYFQNEAQLEKSRLLSDRFSAERPKGSFSTLEIQRTEQGDSAMYLCASSYGSSGNTIYFGEGSWLTVV.

The chain links TRBV19 to TRBJ2-3, with 9 bases lining up with TRBD2. The CDR3 totals 16 residues. V lost 1 base, J lost 6 bases, and 8 bases stayed unmatched. The V gene's germline CDR1 is LNHDA and CDR2 SQIVND (reference sequence). The CDR3 protein is CASSIVGLAGTDTQYF. The CDR3, as DNA: TGTGCCAGTAGTATAGTGGGGCTAGCGGGAACGGATACGCAGTATTTT.

DNA of the CDR3: TGTGCCAGCGGAGGACTTTCGAACACCGGGGAGCTGTTTTTT. This translates into CASGGLSNTGELFF. This sequence joins TRBV28 and TRBJ2-2; a weak D match, TRBD2 (5 bases). The germline V and J ends were trimmed by 8 bases and 0 bases, with 10 bases remaining between them. CDR3 size: 14 residues. The germline gives CDR1 MDHEN, CDR2 SYDVKM.

The chain has TRBV9 and TRBJ2-7, with D tentatively TRBD2 (6 bases). V gave up 1 base and J gave up 5 bases, with 10 bases separating them. Germline V gene data show CDR1 as SGDLS and CDR2 as YYNGEE. The CDR3 has 13 residues. CDR3 sequence: CASSVHWGDEQYF. The CDR3 DNA sequence: TGTGCCAGCAGCGTACATTGGGGGGACGAGCAGTACTTC. The whole variable domain, filled in from reference TRBV9 and TRBJ2-7, reads DSGVTQTPKHLITATGQRVTLRCSPRSGDLSVYWYQQSLDQGLQFLIQYYNGEERAKGNILERFSAQQFPDLHSELNLSSLELGDSALYFCASSVHWGDEQYFGPGTRLTVT.

This clone is medium-sized in the sample. The chain joins TRBV6-4 to TRBJ2-2; D possibly corresponds to TRBD1 (6 bases). This CDR3 region has 14 residues. In germline, CDR1 is MRHNA, CDR2 SNTAGT. Trimming took 4 bases from V and 4 from J, leaving 10 bases between them. The CDR3 region has the DNA TGTGCCAGCAGTGCACAGGGTCCCACCGGGGAGCTGTTTTTT. This gives the protein CASSAQGPTGELFF.